This record covers a single T cell receptor beta chain. Study members were between roughly 18 and 90 years old and lived in about two dozen US regions. Participants had their cohort set by participant-reported clinical history. The data derive from a study of blood T cell repertoires in COVID-19. About the research overall: COVID-19 samples, acute and convalescent, were from the United States, Italy and Spain.

V lost 7 bases and J lost 6; bases outside the gene matches: 13. CDR1 is MNHEY, CDR2 SMNVEV, per germline (reference sequence). This CDR3 is 15 amino acids long. Generated by immunoSEQ multiplex PCR, the TCRdb table keeps only in-frame clones and is missing some. This sample carries approximately 260,000 clones, around 86% of them seen once, and the ten largest clones take roughly 3.1%. The TCR originated in a woman between 35 and 50 years old with acute COVID-19. This chain connects TRBV27 to TRBJ1-2, with 8 bases fitting TRBD1. The sample consisted of PBMCs or T cells enriched from blood (not recorded which). The DNA of the CDR3 is TGTGCCAGCACCCTCTTCCAGGGGGCGCTGAATGGCTACACCTTC. Its translation: CASTLFQGALNGYTF.